This T cell receptor beta chain was sequenced for a study of identical twins. Points on this clonotype: This could be a read error, since a much larger clone is one nucleotide away.

V gave up 1 base and J gave up 0 bases, with 11 bases separating them. CDR1 SQVTM and CDR2 ANQGSEA come from the germline V gene. The CDR3 is 15 amino acids. The cDNA had a unique molecular identifier and a template-switch universal primer site. TCRdb re-analysed the 5' RACE reads in MiXCR, keeping a single row per CDR3 protein. The table lists approximately 1.8 million distinct CDR3 sequences, roughly 35% of them singletons. This receptor was obtained from a newborn girl in good health. The chain recombines TRBV29-1 with TRBJ2-3; possible D gene TRBD2, 6 bases. The sequencing sample was made of cord blood. This CDR3 reads CSVEGLDASTDTQYF. CDR3 nucleotide sequence: TGCAGCGTTGAAGGACTAGACGCTAGCACAGATACGCAGTATTTT.